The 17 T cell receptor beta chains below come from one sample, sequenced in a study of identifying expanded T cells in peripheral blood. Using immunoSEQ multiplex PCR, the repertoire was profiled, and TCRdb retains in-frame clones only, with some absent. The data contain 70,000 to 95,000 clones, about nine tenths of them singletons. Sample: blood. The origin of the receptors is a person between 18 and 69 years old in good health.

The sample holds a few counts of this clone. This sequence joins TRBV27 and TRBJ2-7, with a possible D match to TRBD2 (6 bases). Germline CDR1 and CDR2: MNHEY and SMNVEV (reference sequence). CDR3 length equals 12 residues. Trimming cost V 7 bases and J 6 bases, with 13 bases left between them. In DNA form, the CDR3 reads TGTGCCAGCACGGGCGGGACGGGCGAGCAGTACTTC. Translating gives CASTGGTGEQYF.

The CDR3 spells CASSQGWLGAGAHNEQFF. CDR3 DNA sequence: TGCGCCAGCAGCCAAGGATGGCTGGGAGCGGGAGCGCACAATGAGCAGTTCTTC. The rearrangement uses TRBV4-3 and TRBJ2-1; 8 bases map to TRBD2. Germline V gives CDR1 LGHNA, CDR2 YSLEER. The CDR3 consists of 18 residues. The junction had 13 bases not matched to a gene; V was cut back by 1 base and J by 5 bases.

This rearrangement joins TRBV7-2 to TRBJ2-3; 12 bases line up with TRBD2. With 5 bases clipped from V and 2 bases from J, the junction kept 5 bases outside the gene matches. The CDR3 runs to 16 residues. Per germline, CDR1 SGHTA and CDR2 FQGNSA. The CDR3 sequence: CASSPLAGGSTDTQYF. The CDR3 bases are TGTGCCAGCAGCCCACTAGCGGGGGGATCCACAGATACGCAGTATTTT. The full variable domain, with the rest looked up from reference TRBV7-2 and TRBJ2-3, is GAGVSQSPSNKVTEKGKDVELRCDPISGHTALYWYRQSLGQGLEFLIYFQGNSAPDKSGLPSDRFSAERTGGSVSTLTIQRTQQEDSAVYLCASSPLAGGSTDTQYFGPGTRLTVL.

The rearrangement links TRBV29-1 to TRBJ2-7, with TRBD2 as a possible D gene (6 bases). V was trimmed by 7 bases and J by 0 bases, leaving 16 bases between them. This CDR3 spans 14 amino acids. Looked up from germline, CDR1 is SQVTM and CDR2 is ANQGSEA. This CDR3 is CSAEEGIASYEQYF. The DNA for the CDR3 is TGCAGCGCAGAGGAGGGGATTGCCTCCTACGAGCAGTACTTC.

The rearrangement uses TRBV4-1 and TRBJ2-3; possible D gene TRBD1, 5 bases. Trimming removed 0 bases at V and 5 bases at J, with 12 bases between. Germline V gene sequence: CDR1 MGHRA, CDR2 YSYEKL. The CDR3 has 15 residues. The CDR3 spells CASSQDDGQGDTQYF. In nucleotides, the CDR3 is TGCGCCAGCAGCCAAGATGACGGCCAGGGAGATACGCAGTATTTT.

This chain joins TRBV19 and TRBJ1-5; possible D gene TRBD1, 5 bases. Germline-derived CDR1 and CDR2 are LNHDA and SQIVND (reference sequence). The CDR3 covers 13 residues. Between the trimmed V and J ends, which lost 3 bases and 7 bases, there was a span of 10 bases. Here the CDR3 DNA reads TGTGCCAGTAGTATGACCGGGGACCAGCCCCAGCATTTT. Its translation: CASSMTGDQPQHF.

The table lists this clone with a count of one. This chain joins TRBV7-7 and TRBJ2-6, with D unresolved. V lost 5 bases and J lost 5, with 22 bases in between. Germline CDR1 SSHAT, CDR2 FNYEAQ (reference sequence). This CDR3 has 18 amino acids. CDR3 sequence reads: CASSTGLVPQSRANVLTF. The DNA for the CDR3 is TGTGCCAGCAGCACCGGCTTAGTGCCACAAAGTCGGGCCAACGTCCTGACTTTC.

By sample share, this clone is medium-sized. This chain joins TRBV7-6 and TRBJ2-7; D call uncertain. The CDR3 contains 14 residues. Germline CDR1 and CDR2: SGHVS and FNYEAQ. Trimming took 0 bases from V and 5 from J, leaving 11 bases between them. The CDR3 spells CASSLAPGFHEQYF. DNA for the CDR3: TGTGCCAGCAGCTTAGCGCCGGGTTTCCACGAGCAGTACTTC.

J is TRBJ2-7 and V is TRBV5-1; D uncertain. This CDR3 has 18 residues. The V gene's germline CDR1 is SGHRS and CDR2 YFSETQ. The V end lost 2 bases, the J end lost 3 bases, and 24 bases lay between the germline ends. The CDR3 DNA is TGCGCCAGCAGCTTCATTATTTCCAGCCGGGCGAAACTCTACGAGCAGTACTTC. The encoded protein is CASSFIISSRAKLYEQYF.

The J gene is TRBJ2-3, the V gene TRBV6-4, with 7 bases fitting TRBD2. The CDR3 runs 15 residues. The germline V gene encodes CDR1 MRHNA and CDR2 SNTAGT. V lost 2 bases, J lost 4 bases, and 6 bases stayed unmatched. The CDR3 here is CASSDRAGEADTQYF. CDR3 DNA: TGTGCCAGCAGTGACCGGGCGGGGGAGGCAGATACGCAGTATTTT.

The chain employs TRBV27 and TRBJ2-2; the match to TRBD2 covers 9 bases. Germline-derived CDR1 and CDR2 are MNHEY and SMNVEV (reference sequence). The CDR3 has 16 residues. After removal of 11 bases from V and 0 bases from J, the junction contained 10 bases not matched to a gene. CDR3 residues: CAARSGGTTNTGELFF. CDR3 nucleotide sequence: TGTGCCGCTAGAAGCGGGGGGACTACGAACACCGGGGAGCTGTTTTTT.

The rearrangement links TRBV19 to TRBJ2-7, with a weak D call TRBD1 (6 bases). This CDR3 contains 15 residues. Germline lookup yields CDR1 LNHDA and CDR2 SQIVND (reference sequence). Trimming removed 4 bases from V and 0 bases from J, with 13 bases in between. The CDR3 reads CASSTLRQASYEQYF. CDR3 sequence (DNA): TGTGCCAGTAGTACCCTCCGACAGGCCTCCTACGAGCAGTACTTC.

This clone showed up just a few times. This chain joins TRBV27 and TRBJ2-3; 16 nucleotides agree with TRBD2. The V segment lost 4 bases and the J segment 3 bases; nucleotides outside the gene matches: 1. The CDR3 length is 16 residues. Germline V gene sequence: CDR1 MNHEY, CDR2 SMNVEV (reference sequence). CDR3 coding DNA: TGTGCCAGCAGTTCGGGACTAGCGGGAGGGACAGATACGCAGTATTTT. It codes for CASSSGLAGGTDTQYF.

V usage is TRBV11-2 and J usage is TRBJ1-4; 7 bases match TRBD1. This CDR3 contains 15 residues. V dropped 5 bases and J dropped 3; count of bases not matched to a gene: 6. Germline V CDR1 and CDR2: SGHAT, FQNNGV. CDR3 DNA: TGTGCCAGCAGCCCCCGGACAGGCCCTAATGAAAAACTGTTTTTT. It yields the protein CASSPRTGPNEKLFF.

Here the CDR3 DNA reads TGTGCCAGCCTTAGCGGGGGCTACAATGAGCAGTTCTTC. This sequence encodes CASLSGGYNEQFF. This rearrangement joins TRBV28 to TRBJ2-1; TRBD2 matches 9 bases. The V gene's germline CDR1 is MDHEN and CDR2 SYDVKM. V trimming: 8 bases; J trimming: 3 bases; junction bases outside the gene matches: 2. The CDR3 totals 13 residues. The whole variable domain, remainder taken from reference TRBV28 and TRBJ2-1, is DVKVTQSSRYLVKRTGEKVFLECVQDMDHENMFWYRQDPGLGLRLIYFSYDVKMKEKGDIPEGYSVSREKKERFSLILESASTNQTSMYLCASLSGGYNEQFFGPGTRLTVL.

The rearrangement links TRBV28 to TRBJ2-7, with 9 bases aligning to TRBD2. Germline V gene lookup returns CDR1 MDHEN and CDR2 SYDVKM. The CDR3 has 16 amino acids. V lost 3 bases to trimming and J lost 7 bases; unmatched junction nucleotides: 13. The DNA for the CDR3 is TGTGCCAGCAGTTTCTCTAGCGGGACTCTCGGGGAGGAGCAGTACTTC. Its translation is CASSFSSGTLGEEQYF.

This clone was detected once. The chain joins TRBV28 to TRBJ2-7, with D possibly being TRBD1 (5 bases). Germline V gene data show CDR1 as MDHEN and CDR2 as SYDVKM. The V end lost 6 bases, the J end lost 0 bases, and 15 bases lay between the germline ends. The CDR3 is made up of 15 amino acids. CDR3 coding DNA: TGTGCCAGCAGCCCCCCAGGCAGGGACTCCTACGAGCAGTACTTC. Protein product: CASSPPGRDSYEQYF.